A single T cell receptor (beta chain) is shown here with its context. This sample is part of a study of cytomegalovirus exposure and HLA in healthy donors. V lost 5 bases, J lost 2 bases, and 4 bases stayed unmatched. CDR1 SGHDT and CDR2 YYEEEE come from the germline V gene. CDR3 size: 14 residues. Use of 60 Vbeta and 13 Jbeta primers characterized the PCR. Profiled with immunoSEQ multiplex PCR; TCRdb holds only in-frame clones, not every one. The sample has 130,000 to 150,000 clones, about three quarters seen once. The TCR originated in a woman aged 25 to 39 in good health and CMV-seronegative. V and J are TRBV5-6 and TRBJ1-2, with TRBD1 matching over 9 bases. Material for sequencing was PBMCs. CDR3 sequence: CASRGTGRNYGYTF. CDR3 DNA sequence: TGTGCCAGCAGAGGGACAGGGCGGAACTATGGCTACACCTTC.